This TCR beta chain was obtained from a study of human T cells and chemical hapten exposure. Study details: DPC (0.01%) was patch tested on the upper back and read at 6 days.

This clonotype occurred a few times. Germline lookup yields CDR1 SNHLY and CDR2 FYNNEI. V shed 8 bases and J shed 5 bases, with 17 bases lying between them. The CDR3 is 14 residues long. Time point indicated: pre-sensitization, week 0. Treatment given: therapeutic diphenylcyclopropenone sensitization with weekly scalp DPC. TCRdb reprocessed the RACE reads via MiXCR and lists one record per CDR3 protein. The sample includes around 330,000 distinct CDR3 sequences, 5.5% of them seen just once. This chain joins TRBV2 and TRBJ2-3; D perhaps matches TRBD2 (7 bases). Material: whole blood, obtained in connection with sensitization to the hapten diphenylcyclopropenone (DPC). This TCR was sampled from a woman aged 18-29 years with alopecia areata. Some clones in this sample may be carry-over from other donors' samples. The DNA of the CDR3 is TGTGCCAGCCTTCGCGGGGGCAGTGGAGATACGCAGTATTTT. This codes for CASLRGGSGDTQYF.